Described below is a single TCR beta chain sequence and its context. Its target is not known. The germline V gene has CDR1 MRHNA and CDR2 SNTAGT. The V and J ends lost 4 bases and 4 bases respectively, with 21 bases between them. This CDR3 region has 17 residues. This sample was taken from a study of monozygotic twins with cystic fibrosis. Whole-study context: Libraries were built from about 3 micrograms of fragmented DNA using about 15 PCR cycles.

Study results and limitations: Unrelated CF individuals shared fewer identical clonotypes than monozygotic CF twins. V usage most resembled the co-twin in 13 of 16 pairs.

Libraries were prepared by immunoSEQ multiplex PCR; TCRdb keeps only in-frame clonotypes and omits some of them. Counted here are over 25,000 clones, more than 85% occurring once; the ten biggest clones make up roughly 1%. The receptor comes from a girl aged 2-10 years with cystic fibrosis. Sequenced material: blood. The V gene is TRBV6-4, the J gene TRBJ2-3; the D gene is possibly TRBD1 (6 bases). The CDR3 loop reads CASSALTGQRMPDTQYF. DNA of the CDR3: TGTGCCAGCAGTGCCCTCACAGGACAGAGAATGCCAGATACGCAGTATTTT.